This record looks at one T cell receptor (beta chain) sequence and its context. The CDR3 runs to 13 residues. Germline assignment: CDR1 SQVTM and CDR2 ANQGSEA. V lost 4 bases and J 0 bases, leaving 6 bases between the germline ends. The data stem from a study of cytomegalovirus exposure and HLA in healthy donors. The PCR made use of 60 Vbeta and 13 Jbeta primers. Sequencing used immunoSEQ multiplex PCR; TCRdb keeps in-frame clones, though not all of them. Among 200,000 to 250,000 clones, around four fifths were seen once, and the ten largest hold roughly 2.6%. Material for sequencing was PBMCs. The rearrangement joins TRBV29-1 to TRBJ1-4; the D gene is possibly TRBD1 (5 bases). This sequence originates from a woman aged 55-69 years in good health and CMV-seropositive. Here the CDR3 DNA reads TGCAGCGTTGCGGGGGCAACTAATGAAAAACTGTTTTTT. Translated, it gives CSVAGATNEKLFF.